The sequence of this T cell receptor (beta chain) was determined in a study of identical twins. General study points: Beta out-of-frame sequences showed weaker excess sharing between twins. Abundant beta clonotypes from cord blood bore fewer insertions; memory repertoires lacked this pattern.

Among all donors, each was a healthy Caucasian. For this clonotype: Its antigen is undetermined.

The authors used template switching to add a universal primer site and gave cDNA unique molecular identifiers. TCRdb called the 5' RACE reads again in MiXCR, with one record for every CDR3 protein. The data show under 250,000 distinct CDR3 sequences, with 7.5% seen just once and over 5% held by the top ten. The CDR3 has 14 amino acids. Trimming took off 5 bases at V and 3 bases at J, with 10 bases between the two ends. The germline V gene encodes CDR1 SGHAT and CDR2 FQNNGV. The same sample was also used in a study of yellow fever vaccine responses in identical twins.

V and J are TRBV11-2 and TRBJ2-2, with D perhaps matching TRBD1 (6 bases). The specimen was CD8+ T cells sorted from blood. This clonotype was obtained from a woman under 30 in good health. CDR3 coding DNA: TGTGCCAGCAGCACCGGACAGTACACCGGGGAGCTGTTTTTT. Its translation is CASSTGQYTGELFF.